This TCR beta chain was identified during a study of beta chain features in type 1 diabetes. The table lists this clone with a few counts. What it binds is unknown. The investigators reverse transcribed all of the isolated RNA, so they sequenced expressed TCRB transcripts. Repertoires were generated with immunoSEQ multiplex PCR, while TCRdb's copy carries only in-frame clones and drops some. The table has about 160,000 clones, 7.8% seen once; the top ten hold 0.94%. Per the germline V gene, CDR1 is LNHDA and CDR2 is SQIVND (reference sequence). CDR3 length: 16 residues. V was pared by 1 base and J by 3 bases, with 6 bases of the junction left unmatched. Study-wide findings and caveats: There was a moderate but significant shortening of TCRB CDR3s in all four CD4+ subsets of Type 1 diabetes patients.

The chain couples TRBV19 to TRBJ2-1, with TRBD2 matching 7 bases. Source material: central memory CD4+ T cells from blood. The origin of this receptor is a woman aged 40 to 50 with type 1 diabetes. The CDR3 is CASSIGNPGGYNEQFF. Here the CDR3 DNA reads TGTGCCAGTAGTATAGGTAACCCGGGGGGCTACAATGAGCAGTTCTTC. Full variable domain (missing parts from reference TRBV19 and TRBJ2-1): DGGITQSPKYLFRKEGQNVTLSCEQNLNHDAMYWYRQDPGQGLRLIYYSQIVNDFQKGDIAEGYSVSREKKESFPLTVTSAQKNPTAFYLCASSIGNPGGYNEQFFGPGTRLTVL.